Sequencing of this T cell receptor beta chain was carried out in a study of CD8 T cells in ankylosing spondylitis. CDR3 length: 13 amino acids. With 2 bases clipped from V and 6 bases from J, the junction kept 4 bases outside the gene matches. CDR1 is SGDLS, CDR2 YYNGEE, per germline. Quantitative molecular-barcoded 5'-RACE generated the TCR beta libraries. TCRdb reanalysed the 5' RACE reads using MiXCR and keeps one entry per CDR3 protein. In the table there are 200,000 or so distinct CDR3 sequences, 10% to 15% of which are singletons. This clonotype came up a few times. The chain is built from TRBV9 and TRBJ2-7; 8 nucleotides line up with TRBD2. Sequencing was carried out using blood, either unsorted or a sorted T cell fraction (not recorded which). The TCR was taken from a female donor with ankylosing spondylitis or in good health (not recorded which). The chain's CDR3 is CASSVGAGGEQYF. The CDR3 region has the DNA TGTGCCAGCAGCGTCGGGGCGGGAGGCGAGCAGTACTTC.